This entry lists 8 T cell receptor beta chains sequenced from one sample in a study of blood T cell repertoires in COVID-19. Method: immunoSEQ multiplex PCR; TCRdb's copy keeps in-frame clones and lacks some. The sample contains just over 300,000 clones, approximately 91% of which appear only once. The source material was PBMCs or T cells enriched from blood (not recorded which). Receptors were obtained from a woman aged 40 to 50 who had recovered from COVID-19.

This rearrangement joins TRBV11-1 to TRBJ2-3, with 14 nucleotides matching TRBD2. Germline lookup yields CDR1 SGHAT and CDR2 FQDESV (reference sequence). V lost 5 bases and J lost 7; bases outside the gene matches: 5. CDR3 length equals 15 residues. The CDR3 sequence: CASSPGTSGRYTQYF. CDR3 sequence (DNA): TGTGCCAGCAGCCCGGGGACTAGCGGGAGATATACGCAGTATTTT.

The chain couples TRBV6-5 to TRBJ2-6, with no clear D. With 5 bases removed from V and 2 bases from J, the gap between germline ends came to 10 bases. The CDR3 runs to 15 residues. Germline V CDR1 and CDR2: MNHEY, SVGAGI. CDR3 coding DNA: TGTGCCAGCAGTAACCTATCACCTGGGGCCAACGTCCTGACTTTC. It encodes CASSNLSPGANVLTF.

The V and J genes are TRBV7-9 and TRBJ1-4, with a possible D match to TRBD1 (5 bases). This CDR3 has 16 residues. From germline, CDR1 is SEHNR and CDR2 FQNEAQ (reference sequence). V was clipped by 1 base and J by 7 bases, with 16 bases between them. The CDR3 DNA follows: TGTGCCAGCAGCTTAGGAGGCGGGGCGAAGGGTGAAAAACTGTTTTTT. Translated, it gives CASSLGGGAKGEKLFF.

This chain connects TRBV11-3 to TRBJ1-1; 11 nucleotides align to TRBD1. Germline CDR1 SGHNT, CDR2 YENEEA. V gave up 5 bases and J gave up 5 bases; unmatched junction bases: 7. This CDR3 is 15 amino acids long. Here the CDR3 reads CASSPRTGGWTEAFF. CDR3 in DNA: TGTGCCAGCAGCCCTAGGACAGGGGGCTGGACTGAAGCTTTCTTT.

The chain couples TRBV10-1 to TRBJ2-7; TRBD1 aligns across 9 bases. Germline CDR1 is WNHNN and CDR2 is SYGVQD (reference sequence). V shed 2 bases and J 3 bases; nucleotides not matched to a gene: 5. CDR3 length: 15 amino acids. The CDR3 DNA reads as TGCGCCAGCAGTGAGCTAGACAGGGGGATCTACGAGCAGTACTTC. Amino acids: CASSELDRGIYEQYF.

The J gene is TRBJ2-5, the V gene TRBV19, with D possibly TRBD2 on 5 matching bases. The V end was cut by 2 bases, the J end by 5 bases, with 18 bases between. Germline-derived CDR1 and CDR2 are LNHDA and SQIVND (reference sequence). The CDR3 is 16 amino acids. The CDR3 is CASSIILTGGGETQYF. The CDR3, as DNA: TGTGCCAGTAGTATAATATTAACCGGAGGTGGTGAGACCCAGTACTTC.

The rearrangement uses TRBV10-3 and TRBJ2-1; 13 bases align to TRBD2. Looked up from germline, CDR1 is ENHRY and CDR2 is SYGVKD. This CDR3 contains 15 residues. V dropped 2 bases and J dropped 7; count of bases not matched to a gene: 2. This CDR3 is CAISEGGLAGNEQFF. Here the CDR3 DNA reads TGTGCCATCAGTGAGGGGGGACTAGCGGGGAATGAGCAGTTCTTC.

The chain carries TRBV18 and TRBJ1-1; 7 positions agree with TRBD1. Germline CDR1 and CDR2: KGHSH and LQKENI. CDR3 length: 13 amino acids. Unmatched junction bases numbered 4, after V lost 4 bases and J lost 5 bases. This CDR3 is CASSQGAGTEAFF. In DNA, the CDR3 is TGTGCCAGCTCACAGGGGGCAGGGACTGAAGCTTTCTTT.